The 15 T cell receptor beta chains in this list originate from one sample, sequenced in a study of blood T cell repertoires in COVID-19 (TCRdb year 2020). The library was produced with the immunoSEQ multiplex PCR assay. TCRdb took this table from immuneACCESS and kept in-frame rearrangements with V and J called. Such tables lack part of the clones; where checked against another copy, unresolved V genes explain under half of the gap, and the rest is unexplained. Here the sample has around 220,000 clones; roughly nine tenths occur a single time. 1.9% of the sample is taken by the ten largest. Material: peripheral blood. The receptors here all came from a man aged 40-55 years with active or convalescent COVID-19.

The chain has TRBV3-1 (or the pseudogene TRBV3-2) and TRBJ2-1; TRBD2 matches 8 bases. With V trimmed by 1 base and J by 2 bases, 4 bases remained unmatched. The CDR3 length is 16 residues. CDR1 LGHDT and CDR2 YNNKEL come from the germline V gene (reference sequence). CDR3 nucleotides: TGTGCCAGCAGCCAAGTAGCGGGGATTACCTACAATGAGCAGTTCTTC. Translated: CASSQVAGITYNEQFF.

The chain joins TRBV2 to TRBJ2-1; 12 bases are shared with TRBD2. Losses at the gene ends were 4 bases for V and 9 bases for J; bases not matched to a gene: 7. CDR3 length: 15 amino acids. Germline-derived CDR1 and CDR2 are SNHLY and FYNNEI. This chain's CDR3 is CASSASSGGAGEQFF. As DNA, the CDR3 is TGTGCCAGCAGTGCGTCTAGCGGGGGGGCGGGTGAGCAGTTCTTC.

In DNA form, the CDR3 reads TGTGCCAGCAGTGAAGGGGCGGAACTAGCGGGAGATTGGGGCGAGCAGTACTTC. It translates to CASSEGAELAGDWGEQYF. The genes are TRBV6-1 and TRBJ2-7; 11 bases are a match to TRBD2. V shed 1 base, J shed 6 bases, and the junction held 14 bases outside the gene matches. The CDR3 runs 18 residues. The germline CDR1 and CDR2 sequences are MNHNS and SASEGT.

The rearrangement links TRBV6-1 to TRBJ1-1; no clear D gene. In germline, CDR1 is MNHNS, CDR2 SASEGT. The CDR3 has 16 residues. Trimming shortened V by 0 bases and J by 0 bases, and 11 bases separated the two germline ends. CDR3 sequence: CASSEALPSMNTEAFF. For the CDR3, the DNA is TGTGCCAGCAGTGAAGCGCTTCCAAGCATGAACACTGAAGCTTTCTTT.

The J gene is TRBJ1-2, the V gene TRBV28, with D possibly matching TRBD1 (5 bases). CDR1 and CDR2 (germline): MDHEN, SYDVKM. The germline V and J ends were trimmed by 6 bases and 7 bases, with 24 bases remaining between them. The CDR3 has 16 residues. The CDR3 is CASRSPGTNGGFGYTF. DNA of the CDR3: TGTGCCAGCAGGTCTCCCGGGACCAACGGGGGTTTTGGCTACACCTTC.

V is TRBV9 and J is TRBJ2-3; D gene uncertain. Germline V gene sequence: CDR1 SGDLS, CDR2 YYNGEE. Trimming removed 0 bases from V and 5 bases from J, with 10 bases in between. This CDR3 comprises 14 residues. This CDR3 is CASSVGVSGDTQYF. The CDR3 DNA sequence: TGTGCCAGCAGCGTAGGAGTGTCTGGAGATACGCAGTATTTT.

The CDR3 DNA reads as TGTGCCTGGAGTGTATCGGGAAGCACTGAAGCTTTCTTT. Protein: CAWSVSGSTEAFF. The J gene is TRBJ1-1, the V gene TRBV30, with D hard to call. With 0 bases removed from V and 4 bases from J, the gap between germline ends came to 9 bases. CDR3 length equals 13 residues. Looked up from germline, CDR1 is GTSNPN and CDR2 is SVGIG (reference sequence).

There are a few counts of this clone. This chain uses TRBV27 with TRBJ2-7, with D possibly matching TRBD2 (6 bases). Germline lookup yields CDR1 MNHEY and CDR2 SMNVEV (reference sequence). The CDR3 runs 15 residues. Trimming cost V 0 bases and J 3 bases, with 12 bases left between them. CDR3 amino acids: CASSLSYRGNYEQYF. CDR3 DNA: TGTGCCAGCAGTTTATCTTATCGGGGGAACTACGAGCAGTACTTC.

The V and J genes are TRBV11-2 and TRBJ1-2; 7 bases fit TRBD1. Germline values: CDR1 SGHAT, CDR2 FQNNGV. This CDR3 is 13 amino acids long. The V gene end was trimmed by 5 bases and the J gene end by 7 bases; junction bases not matched to a gene: 7. Here the CDR3 DNA reads TGTGCCAGCAGCCATGACAGGGTGGCTGGCTACACCTTC. As protein: CASSHDRVAGYTF.

The genes are TRBV25-1 and TRBJ1-2; possible D gene TRBD1, 5 bases. The ends were cut back, 0 bases at V and 8 bases at J, with 16 bases in the middle. The CDR3 totals 15 residues. The V gene's germline CDR1 is MGHDK and CDR2 SYGVNS. CDR3 in DNA: TGTGCCAGCAGTGAATATGGCGACAGCGGGAACGGCTACACCTTC. Encoded protein: CASSEYGDSGNGYTF.

The chain couples TRBV10-3 to TRBJ1-3; the D is unclear. The CDR3 is 15 residues long. Germline lookup yields CDR1 ENHRY and CDR2 SYGVKD. The V gene lost 2 bases and the J gene lost 0 bases, with 8 bases spanning the gap. CDR3 sequence (DNA): TGTGCCATCAGTGAGCCCAGGTCCTCTGGAAACACCATATATTTT. Translating gives CAISEPRSSGNTIYF.

The chain recombines TRBV2 with TRBJ2-1; 11 positions agree with TRBD2. V shed 9 bases, J shed 9 bases, and the junction held 10 bases outside the gene matches. The V gene's germline CDR1 is SNHLY and CDR2 FYNNEI. The CDR3 runs 14 residues. CDR3 sequence (DNA): TGTGCCAGTCAGACTAGCGGGGAGTCGGGTGAGCAGTTCTTC. Its translation: CASQTSGESGEQFF. Together with reference TRBV2 and TRBJ2-1, the CDR3 gives the full variable domain: EPEVTQTPSHQVTQMGQEVILRCVPISNHLYFYWYRQILGQKVEFLVSFYNNEISEKSEIFDDQFSVERPDGSNFTLKIRSTKLEDSAMYFCASQTSGESGEQFFGPGTRLTVL.

With respect to this clone: This same CDR3 is encoded by further DNA sequences in the sample. The chain has TRBV19 and TRBJ1-4, with 9 bases fitting TRBD1. From germline, CDR1 is LNHDA and CDR2 SQIVND (reference sequence). Losses at the gene ends were 3 bases for V and 4 bases for J; bases not matched to a gene: 0. The CDR3 covers 14 residues. The CDR3 sequence: CASSMGQGNEKLFF. The CDR3 DNA reads TGTGCCAGTAGTATGGGACAGGGTAATGAAAAACTGTTTTTT.

This clone was counted only a few times. The CDR3 loop is CASSTGQGASSYNEQFF. CDR3 coding DNA: TGCGCCAGCAGCACCGGACAGGGGGCCTCGTCCTACAATGAGCAGTTCTTC. The chain carries TRBV5-1 and TRBJ2-1; 11 bases are a match to TRBD1. The CDR3 totals 17 residues. V shed 4 bases, J shed 1 base, and the junction held 7 bases outside the gene matches. Germline V gene data show CDR1 as SGHRS and CDR2 as YFSETQ. The variable domain in full, with the rest retrieved from reference TRBV5-1 and TRBJ2-1, is KAGVTQTPRYLIKTRGQQVTLSCSPISGHRSVSWYQQTPGQGLQFLFEYFSETQRNKGNFPGRFSGRQFSNSRSEMNVSTLELGDSALYLCASSTGQGASSYNEQFFGPGTRLTVL.

The chain's CDR3 is CASSEAVGHSGNTIYF. Here the CDR3 DNA reads TGTGCCAGCAGTGAAGCTGTGGGACACTCTGGAAACACCATATATTTT. The genes are TRBV6-1 and TRBJ1-3, with D possibly matching TRBD1 (6 bases). V lost 0 bases to trimming and J lost 0 bases, with 9 bases between them. The CDR3 is 16 amino acids. Per the germline V gene, CDR1 is MNHNS and CDR2 is SASEGT.